The T cell receptor (beta chain) described here comes from a study of T-cell memory formation after mild COVID-19. This clonotype appeared a few times. The antigen is undetermined. TCRdb reanalysed the 5' RACE reads using MiXCR and keeps one entry per CDR3 protein. Of hundreds of thousands of distinct CDR3 sequences listed, around 28% are singletons. Study results and caveats: There was no confirmation that second-wave clones peaking on day 37 were SARS-CoV-2 specific. Among contracting clones, CD4+ were mainly CM/EM and CD8+ enriched in EMRA. In pre-infection memory, a portion of responding clones appeared, which suggested that cross-reactive memory joined.

The sequence was collected from an adult woman who had mild COVID-19 (a few samples of this study predate the infection). Cell type and time point are not known. What was sequenced was PBMCs or a T cell subset sorted from them (not recorded which).

The CDR3 sequence is CASSLQGPTNEKLFF. The CDR3 coding sequence is TGTGCCAGCAGCCTACAGGGGCCAACTAATGAAAAACTGTTTTTT. The rearrangement links TRBV7-2 to TRBJ1-4, with 7 bases identical to TRBD1. CDR1 is SGHTA and CDR2 is FQGNSA in the germline V gene. Losses at the gene ends were 5 bases for V and 0 bases for J; bases not matched to a gene: 3. The CDR3 contains 15 residues. Full variable domain (rest looked up from reference TRBV7-2 and TRBJ1-4): GAGVSQSPSNKVTEKGKDVELRCDPISGHTALYWYRQSLGQGLEFLIYFQGNSAPDKSGLPSDRFSAERTGGSVSTLTIQRTQQEDSAVYLCASSLQGPTNEKLFFGSGTQLSVL.